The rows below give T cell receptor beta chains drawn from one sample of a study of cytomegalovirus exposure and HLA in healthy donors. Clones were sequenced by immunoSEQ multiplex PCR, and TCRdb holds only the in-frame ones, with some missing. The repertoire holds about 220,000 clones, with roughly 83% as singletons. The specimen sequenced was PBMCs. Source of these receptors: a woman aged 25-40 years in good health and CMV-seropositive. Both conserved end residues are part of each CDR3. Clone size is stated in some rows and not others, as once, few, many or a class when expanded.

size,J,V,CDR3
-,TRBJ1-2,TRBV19,CASTPSPANYGYTF
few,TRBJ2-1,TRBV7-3,CASSLTGNEQFF
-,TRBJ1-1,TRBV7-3,CASSPTGATEAFF
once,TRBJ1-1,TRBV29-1,CSVEEQGYAEAFF
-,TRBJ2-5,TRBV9,CASSGFQETQYF
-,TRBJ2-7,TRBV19,CASSLQAAGGYEQYF
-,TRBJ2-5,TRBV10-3,CARGVIVRETQYF
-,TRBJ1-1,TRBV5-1,CASSLEQANTEAFF
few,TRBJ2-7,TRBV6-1,CAAERSSNEQYF
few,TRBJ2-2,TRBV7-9,CASSSPGSLGGELFF
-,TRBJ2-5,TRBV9,CASSVRKGQGKETQYF
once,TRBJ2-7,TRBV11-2,CASSLVMTGNSYEQYF
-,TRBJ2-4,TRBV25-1,CASSSTGDIQYF
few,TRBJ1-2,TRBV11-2,CASSPGTVAGYTF
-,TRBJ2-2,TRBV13,CASSGQGNTGELFF
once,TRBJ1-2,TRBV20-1,CSAEGHYGYTF
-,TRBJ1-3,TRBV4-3,CASSQDGPTGGTNTIYF